The entry below describes one TCR beta chain. Clones were sequenced by immunoSEQ multiplex PCR, and TCRdb holds only the in-frame ones, with some missing. The data hold 50,000 to 60,000 clones, with over 80% observed a single time. CDR3 length: 15 residues. Germline trimming cut 6 bases from V and 1 base from J; bases unmatched to any gene: 4. Per germline, CDR1 MNHNS and CDR2 SASEGT. The data were obtained in a study of T cell changes during pregnancy in multiple sclerosis. The sequences come from CD4+ T cells from peripheral blood mononuclear cells, collected after pregnancy. The rearrangement uses TRBV6-1 and TRBJ1-5, with TRBD1 matching 9 bases. This TCR came from a female donor in good health, enrolled as a control in a pregnancy study. The CDR3 DNA reads as TGTGCCAGCAGGAAAGGACAGGGGAGCAATCAGCCCCAGCATTTT. Encoded protein: CASRKGQGSNQPQHF.